This T cell receptor (beta chain) appears in the sequencing data of a study of cytomegalovirus exposure and HLA in healthy donors (TCRdb year 2017). Some background on the complete study: In an earlier analysis of 550 to 750 of the donors, 276 Gb of sequence data and 117 million unique TCR beta sequences from roughly 200 million T cells were reported. Class I and class II HLA loci were covered by the typing at four-digit resolution. Alongside the repertoire data, information on donor age, sex, ethnicity and CMV serostatus was compiled. In a later genetic analysis, genome-wide SNP genotypes for about 65% of the roughly 700 donors were used, and that subset was treated as a discovery cohort. To predict cytomegalovirus infection status, the study combined high-throughput TCR immunosequencing, statistical association of individual TCRs with disease status, and machine learning. Approximately 300 gigabases of sequencing data and around 87 million unique TCR sequences were included in an early release covering under 650 HLA-typed donors. A later analysis re-examined previously published TCR beta repertoires from more than 550 donors and added high-resolution HLA genotyping to investigate patterns of TCR occurrence. The later analysis used no new phenotypic data to find candidate immune exposures, relying instead on TCR beta sequences and their occurrence across donors. Every discovery cohort repertoire had been produced on one sequencing platform. Among the roughly 410 genotyped donors, approximately 77% belonged to the genetic ancestry cluster associated with self-reported Caucasian donors. The study aimed to test whether signatures of past pathogen exposure could be identified by cataloging public T cell receptors. The number of typed donors differed by locus: about 620-640 for A, B, C, DRB1 and DQB1; 522 for DQA1; approximately 600 for DPA1; and 400 to 480 for DPB1. Across approximately 400 genotyped donors of the cohort, an average of roughly 250,000 unique TCR beta nucleotide sequences per donor were sequenced, and roughly 20% of those sequences were non-productive. In addition to the first cohort of about 650 subjects, a separate validation cohort of 120 different subjects was used. The study profiled the T cell repertoires of approximately 700 subjects by immunosequencing and related them to cytomegalovirus serostatus. In an earlier analysis of roughly 540 of the donors, high-throughput TCR beta sequencing was used to judge whether each TCR beta V gene segment behaved as functional or pseudogenic. A handful of DR-DQ haplotypes were handled as single units for association and clustering because linkage in the cohort was strong.

The cohort comprised approximately 700 healthy bone marrow donors. All cohort members were sampled while nominally healthy, although unrecorded immune exposures were likely present. The donor tested CMV seronegative, placing the donor among the approximately 360 seronegative members of the cohort. A peripheral blood sample was collected from each donor, and TCR beta sequencing was performed on peripheral blood mononuclear cells. The Qiagen DNeasy Blood Extraction Kit was used to extract genomic DNA from the blood cell samples. Library construction relied on the immunoSEQ multiplex PCR assay. For the multiplex PCR, a mixture combining 60 forward primers for TCR Vbeta segments and 13 reverse primers for TCR Jbeta segments was used. The CDR3 region of rearranged TCR beta genes was amplified from genomic DNA by a multiplex PCR assay. The amplified TCR beta libraries were sequenced on the Illumina HiSeq System as 87-base-pair reads. In the original analysis: A later analysis counted approximately 74 million unique TCR beta chains across the 550 to 700 repertoires, and 9 million to 14 million of these chains were shared by at least two donors. To remove PCR and sequencing errors, raw reads were error-corrected and collapsed into unique sequences using a nearest-neighbor algorithm that merged closely related sequences. V, D and J gene segments were assigned by aligning CDR3 sequences to IMGT reference sequences. For a sequence to be retained, a match of at least six nucleotides was required to both a V gene segment and a J gene segment. Rearrangements were classified as productive when the CDR3 lacked stop codons and remained in frame with V and J, and all other rearrangements were classified as non-productive. CDR3 was defined according to IMGT convention as the region running from the second conserved V-encoded cysteine to the conserved J-encoded phenylalanine. The earlier analysis of 450 to 750 of the donors excluded any sequence lacking an unambiguous match to a single V gene segment. In an earlier analysis of approximately 590 of the donors, V segments were called functional above 56.7% productive rearrangements and were called segregating when the between-donor standard deviation exceeded 5%. A statistical classification framework was built to diagnose cytomegalovirus status from the catalog of TCR beta chain sequences. A later analysis assigned V and J genes by comparing TCR nucleotide sequences with IMGT/GENE-DB human TR gene sequences. Using the TCRdist pipeline, a later analysis assigned CDR3 sequences along with most-parsimonious VDJ recombination scenarios. A later analysis defined each TCR beta chain by its CDR3 amino acid sequence plus V-gene family, and excluded reads lacking a unique V-gene family. A later analysis removed several hundred highly shared, low-generation-probability nucleotide sequences to deal with suspected cross-contamination and a sequencing artifact. In a later analysis, a clonal expansion index was calculated for each public chain from normalized within-repertoire ranks of inferred template counts. In a later analysis, generation probabilities were computed with a VDJ recombination model fitted to out-of-frame rearrangements, and the resulting probabilities were checked against IGoR. In a later analysis, TCR-TCR, TCR-HLA and TCR-CMV co-occurrence was scored with hypergeometric tests, and a repertoire-size bias correction was applied to TCR pairs. A later analysis estimated false discovery rates by permuting HLA or CMV assignments 20 times. In a later analysis, co-occurring TCRs were grouped with DBSCAN, and TCRdist sequence similarity was added when clustering was performed within HLA-allele-positive subsets. For co-occurrence clustering, repertoires with fewer than 30,000 or more than 120,000 public chains were excluded, along with five repertoires with anomalous nucleotide sharing. TCRdb carries this immuneACCESS record with in-frame sequences only. Its versions omit some clonotypes, under half of them owing to an unresolved V gene in the studies checked, with the rest unexplained. Clone size and the V and J calls come from that table; the DNA yielded D and trimming. This sample has 100,000 to 150,000 clones in its table, and approximately 85% of those were observed once. About 1.8% of the sample rests with the top ten.

About this clone: This receptor's antigen is unknown. No much larger clonotype is one base removed from it; base qualities were not supplied.

Study-wide conclusions, independent of this receptor: Strong co-occurrence of HLA alleles, especially DR and DQ, made assigning TCR associations to individual alleles difficult. Because the 87-base-pair reads could not distinguish some IMGT-functional V segments, including TRBV6-2 and TRBV6-3, those segments were excluded. In a later analysis, several top co-occurrence clusters were reported to appear linked to parvovirus B19, influenza, CMV and Epstein-Barr virus. In a later analysis, most CMV-associated TCR beta chains were found to appear HLA-restricted, with HLA associations seemingly driven largely by CMV exposure. Most TCR sequences were seen in very few donors, while some public TCRs were found in many individuals. A cluster of highly shared sequence variants was judged likely to represent a technical artifact of the sequencing pipeline. Roughly uniform sequencing depth across donors was assumed in presence/absence analyses, although this assumption may not hold. In an earlier analysis of 587 of the donors, most TCR beta V segments appeared in productive rearrangements about 87% or about 30% of the time, broadly matching IMGT annotations. The classifier was reported to diagnose cytomegalovirus status with high specificity and sensitivity in both the original and validation cohorts. A later genetic analysis associated a missense DCLRE1C variant with V-gene and J-gene trimming of TCR beta chains, and an independent cohort replicated the association. Compared with the roughly 670-donor mean, donors in an Asian-associated ancestry cluster had fewer N-insertions in productive TCRs, according to a later genetic analysis. According to the authors, the approach could potentially be generalized to other disease states and immunological phenotypes. In vitro tests confirmed that a few of the cytomegalovirus-associated TCR beta chains recognize cytomegalovirus antigens. HLA typing was unavailable for some donors at each locus, so association tests used only the typed subset. A further reported finding was that TCR beta sequences accurately predicted the HLA-A and HLA-B alleles for most subjects in the first cohort. Because counts were too low, more than 15 rarely observed V segments, including chromosome 9 orphons, were left out of the earlier analysis of some 600 of the donors. CMV serostatus was the only immune exposure information available for the cohort. In a later analysis, TCR association rates were found to vary across HLA loci, with the most associated TCRs seen for DRB1 alleles and the fewest for HLA-C alleles. Only TCR beta chains were sequenced in this cohort, and the absence of alpha or paired-chain data limited detectable features. A later analysis found that HLA-associated TCR beta chains were more clonally expanded and had lower generation probabilities than equally common non-associated chains. In a later analysis, about 16,000 TCR beta sequences were associated with specific HLA alleles at a false discovery rate of 0.05. A total of fewer than 200 TCR beta chains were listed by the study as associated with cytomegalovirus. Linkage disequilibrium might explain the correlated functional status among segregating V segments, but an unknown experimental factor could not be ruled out.

Taken from the germline V gene, the CDR1 and CDR2 loops are SGHTA and FQGTGA. Spanning cysteine to phenylalanine, the CDR3 consists of 14 amino acids. The DNA shown is the 42-base CDR3, in frame from base 1. V trim: 5 bases; J trim: 5 bases; unmatched bases: 3. The sequence came from a boy aged 5 to 17 in good health and CMV-seronegative. The sample was PBMCs. The chain was built from TRBV7-3 and TRBJ1-6, and 7 bases in between align with TRBD1. At the DNA level, the sequence is TGTGCCAGCAGCCCCGGGACAGATAATTCACCCCTCCACTTT. Its translation is CASSPGTDNSPLHF.